A selection of T cell receptor beta chains follows, all from one sample in a study of blood T cell repertoires in COVID-19. The protocol was immunoSEQ multiplex PCR, while the TCRdb copy is restricted to in-frame clones and leaves out a portion. The table lists 200,000 to 300,000 clones, around 90% of them singletons. Sequences were obtained from peripheral blood. Every receptor here comes from a woman in her 70s with active or convalescent COVID-19. The CDR3 runs from the conserved cysteine through the conserved F or W. D genes are given only for firm matches. Where a row states a size, it is once, few, many or the class of an expanded clone; other rows omit it.

d_call j_call v_call clone_size cdr3_nt cdr3_aa
TRBD2 TRBJ2-1 TRBV7-9 NA TGTGCCAGCAGTTACCTAGCGGGGAAAAATGAGCAGTTCTTC CASSYLAGKNEQFF
TRBD1 TRBJ2-6 TRBV7-6 NA TGTGCCAGCAGCTCAATTTCCGGGACAGGGGGGTCTGGGGCCAACGTCCTGACTTTC CASSSISGTGGSGANVLTF
NA TRBJ1-1 TRBV5-5 NA TGTGCCAGCAGGTCGGCGGCGCCGGGAACTGAAGCTTTCTTT CASRSAAPGTEAFF
NA TRBJ1-1 TRBV6-5 NA TGTGCCAGCACCCTTCAGACAGGTTCGAACACTGAAGCTTTCTTT CASTLQTGSNTEAFF
NA TRBJ1-4 TRBV5-5 once TGTGCCAGCAGCTCTAGGCTGAATGAAAAACTGTTTTTT CASSSRLNEKLFF
NA TRBJ1-1 TRBV5-4 once TGTGCCAGCAGCCCACAACAGGGAACGAACACTGAAGCTTTCTTT CASSPQQGTNTEAFF
NA TRBJ2-3 TRBV14 NA TGTGCCAGCAGCCTTCAGGGAACAGATACGCAGTATTTT CASSLQGTDTQYF
TRBD1 TRBJ2-7 TRBV5-5 NA TGTGCCAGCAGCTTTCCAGGGGGCGCGATCTACGAGCAGTACTTC CASSFPGGAIYEQYF
NA TRBJ1-5 TRBV24-1 few TGTGCCACCAGTGACTCTTCCTCGCGACAGGCTCTCAATCAGCCCCAGCATTTT CATSDSSSRQALNQPQHF
NA TRBJ1-3 TRBV2 many TGTGCCAGCAGTGTGCACAGGGCTGGAAACACCATATATTTT CASSVHRAGNTIYF
TRBD1 TRBJ1-5 TRBV27 NA TGTGCCAGCAGGGCCGGGACAGGGAGCAATCAGCCCCAGCATTTT CASRAGTGSNQPQHF
NA TRBJ2-4 TRBV5-6 NA TGTGCCAGCAGCTCGCCATCGAAGCGTGGAAACATTCAGTACTTC CASSSPSKRGNIQYF
NA TRBJ1-6 TRBV7-2 NA TGTGCCAGCAGCTTATCAGGGACTGGCCTCCACTTT CASSLSGTGLHF
NA TRBJ2-1 TRBV9 NA TGTGCCAGCAGCGTAGATGAGAGCCCCGGGCAGTTCTTC CASSVDESPGQFF
NA TRBJ1-1 TRBV5-1 NA TGCGCCAGCAGCTTGACAGGAAACACTGAAGCTTTCTTT CASSLTGNTEAFF
NA TRBJ1-6 TRBV15 NA TGTGCCACCAGCAGAGGCAACAGATATAATTCACCCCTCCACTTT CATSRGNRYNSPLHF
TRBD1 TRBJ1-2 TRBV28 once TGTGCCAGCAGTTTAATCGGGACAGGGGTCGGCAGCTATGGCTACACCTTC CASSLIGTGVGSYGYTF
NA TRBJ2-7 TRBV29-1 NA TGCAGCGTTGACAGGGTTGGGACCTACGAGCAGTACTTC CSVDRVGTYEQYF
TRBD1 TRBJ1-2 TRBV14 NA TGTGCCAGCAGCCAAAGGACCCCGGACAGGCCCTATGGCTACACCTTC CASSQRTPDRPYGYTF
NA TRBJ1-1 TRBV5-1 NA TGCGCCAGCAGCTTGGGGGGAGGCCGACTCTTCATTCCTGAAGCTTTCTTT CASSLGGGRLFIPEAFF
TRBD1 TRBJ2-3 TRBV7-9 NA TGTGCCAGCAGCATAGGCTACAGGGGCGGACAGGGGGTGACGGATACGCAGTATTTT CASSIGYRGGQGVTDTQYF
NA TRBJ2-7 TRBV6-6 NA TGTGCCAGCCGTAGGGCAGCAGACTACTACGAGCAGTACTTC CASRRAADYYEQYF
NA TRBJ1-2 TRBV18 few TGTGCCAGCTCACATAAGGGACACAACTATGGCTACACCTTC CASSHKGHNYGYTF
TRBD1 TRBJ1-1 TRBV5-1 NA TGCGCCAGCAGCTTGGGCAGTTATGGACAGGGGCGCCCTATAAGCACTGAAGCTTTCTTT CASSLGSYGQGRPISTEAFF
TRBD1 TRBJ2-5 TRBV11-2 NA TGTGCCAGCAGCCGAGACAGGGAAGGGGAGACCCAGTACTTC CASSRDREGETQYF
NA TRBJ2-1 TRBV18 NA TGTGCCAGCTCACCACCTACTCCCCACGGTGAGCAGTTCTTC CASSPPTPHGEQFF
NA TRBJ1-6 TRBV24-1 NA TGTGCCACCAGTGATTCGCCACAGAATTCACCCCTCCACTTT CATSDSPQNSPLHF
TRBD1 TRBJ1-2 TRBV6-5 NA TGTGCCAGCAGGTGGGACAGGGGGCTCTATGGCTACACCTTC CASRWDRGLYGYTF
TRBD1 TRBJ1-1 TRBV18 NA TGTGCCAGCTCACCGGGACAGGGGGCGAACACTGAAGCTTTCTTT CASSPGQGANTEAFF
TRBD1 TRBJ2-7 TRBV27 NA TGTGCCAGCAGTTTACCGGGACAGGCCTCCTACGAGCAGTACTTC CASSLPGQASYEQYF
NA TRBJ1-1 TRBV12-3/TRBV12-4 NA TGTGCCAGCAGTTTGGCGGGTGGAGCTTTCTTT CASSLAGGAFF
NA TRBJ1-1 TRBV11-2 NA TGTGCCAGCAGCTTAGAAACAGGGCCCTACACTGAAGCTTTCTTT CASSLETGPYTEAFF